The next 11 T cell receptor beta chains were all read from a single sample in a study of blood T cells in healthy people across ages. Sample-barcoded 5' priming and a J-beta primer mix drove a second PCR of roughly 7 to 11 cycles. TCRdb re-called the 5' RACE reads with MiXCR, one entry per CDR3 protein. The table shows hundreds of thousands of distinct CDR3 sequences, with roughly three fifths occurring only once. Specimen: blood. These receptors originate from a man aged 40-49 years in good health.

Notes on this clonotype: A much larger clone is a single base away; this may be a read error. This chain connects TRBV20-1 to TRBJ2-1; no clear D. Matching the DNA end better, TRBJ2-7 makes the J call doubtful. Germline V gene data show CDR1 as DFQATT and CDR2 as SNEGSKA (reference sequence). The CDR3 totals 15 residues. The DNA for the CDR3 is TGCAGTGCTAGAGATGTAAGTAGCTCCTACAATGAGCAGTACTTC. The encoded protein is CSARDVSSSYNEQYF.

The chain couples TRBV7-9 to TRBJ1-1; D gene ambiguous. The V end was cut by 5 bases, the J end by 3 bases, with 10 bases between. This CDR3 comprises 13 residues. CDR1 and CDR2 (germline): SEHNR, FQNEAQ (reference sequence). CDR3 residues: CASSASPDTEAFF. The CDR3 DNA sequence: TGTGCCAGCAGCGCTTCACCGGACACTGAAGCTTTCTTT.

The chain is built from TRBV7-6 and TRBJ2-7; no definite D call. Germline-derived CDR1 and CDR2 are SGHVS and FNYEAQ. This CDR3 is built from 16 residues. V was shortened by 1 base and J by 5 bases, with 18 bases between the two germline ends. The CDR3 reads CASSLERVREENEQYF. CDR3 sequence (DNA): TGTGCCAGCAGCTTAGAACGGGTCAGAGAGGAAAACGAGCAGTACTTC. The variable domain in full, with the rest retrieved from reference TRBV7-6 and TRBJ2-7, is GAGVSQSPRYKVTKRGQDVALRCDPISGHVSLYWYRQALGQGPEFLTYFNYEAQQDKSGLPNDRFSAERPEGSISTLTIQRTEQRDSAMYRCASSLERVREENEQYFGPGTRLTVT.

The table lists this clonotype with a few counts. This chain uses TRBV5-1 with TRBJ2-3; possible D gene TRBD1, 6 bases. This CDR3 region has 15 residues. Germline V gives CDR1 SGHRS, CDR2 YFSETQ. The germline V and J ends were trimmed by 0 bases and 3 bases, with 11 bases remaining between them. The CDR3 bases are TGCGCCAGCAGCTTGGAACAGGGAAGAACAGATACGCAGTATTTT. It is translated as CASSLEQGRTDTQYF.

Turning to this clonotype: A much larger clone is a single base away; this may be a read error. This chain links TRBV25-1 with TRBJ2-4; 9 positions agree with TRBD1. CDR3 size: 15 residues. J gave up 13 bases and V 8 bases, and 18 bases lay outside the gene matches. The germline V gene has CDR1 MGHDK and CDR2 SYGVNS. In DNA form, the CDR3 reads TGTGCCAGCCGCCAAACAGGGGGCCGCGACAATGAGCAGTACTTC. It is translated as CASRQTGGRDNEQYF.

This rearrangement joins TRBV7-2 to TRBJ2-7; TRBD1 aligns across 8 bases. There are 15 residues in the CDR3. Trimming removed 1 base from V and 6 bases from J; junction bases left unmatched: 8. Germline V lookup: CDR1 SGHTA, CDR2 FQGNSA. The CDR3 nucleotides read TGTGCCAGCAGCTTAGTGGGCAGGGGGCGAGTCGAGCAGTACTTC. Its translation is CASSLVGRGRVEQYF.

This chain uses TRBV6-5 with TRBJ2-1; 8 positions match TRBD2. From germline, CDR1 is MNHEY and CDR2 SVGAGI. J gave up 3 bases and V 0 bases, and 1 base lay outside the gene matches. The CDR3 contains 15 residues. The CDR3 region has the DNA TGTGCCAGCAGTTACTCTAGCGGGATCTACAATGAGCAGTTCTTC. Amino acid sequence: CASSYSSGIYNEQFF.

This chain uses TRBV20-1 with TRBJ1-5; possibly TRBD1 for D (5 bases). CDR1 and CDR2 (germline): DFQATT, SNEGSKA (reference sequence). With 0 bases removed from V and 6 bases from J, the gap between germline ends came to 21 bases. The CDR3 runs 17 residues. This CDR3 reads CSARDRGGPRVIQPQHF. CDR3 nucleotides: TGCAGTGCTAGAGATCGTGGAGGTCCCAGGGTAATTCAGCCCCAGCATTTT.

This clonotype occurred a few times. This rearrangement joins TRBV29-1 to TRBJ2-5, with D perhaps TRBD1 (6 bases). CDR1 SQVTM and CDR2 ANQGSEA come from the germline V gene. The V end was cut by 7 bases, the J end by 11 bases, with 26 bases between. This CDR3 region has 14 residues. CDR3 in amino acids: CSGLTGSSYERQYF. CDR3 sequence (DNA): TGCAGCGGATTAACAGGGAGCTCCTACGAGCGGCAGTACTTC.

The chain employs TRBV20-1 and TRBJ2-5; 13 positions agree with TRBD2. The closer fit of TRBJ2-7 to the DNA end suggests the J call may be wrong. The CDR3 spans 18 residues. Germline V gene lookup returns CDR1 DFQATT and CDR2 SNEGSKA (reference sequence). CDR3 region: CSARDPQGTSGKFYEQYF. DNA for the CDR3: TGCAGTGCTAGAGACCCCCAGGGGACTAGCGGGAAATTCTACGAGCAGTACTTC.

This chain links TRBV24-1 with TRBJ2-5; the D is unclear. This CDR3 contains 11 residues. V dropped 7 bases and J dropped 5 bases, with 7 bases sitting between them. Germline CDR1 and CDR2: KGHDR and SFDVKD. In DNA, the CDR3 is TGTGCCACCAGGTGGGCGGAGACCCAGTACTTC. It is translated as CATRWAETQYF.